A single sample is the source of the 13 T cell receptor beta chains below, sequenced in a study of early T cells in non-severe SARS-CoV-2 infection (dated by TCRdb to about 2021). Library prep was done by 5' RACE. The sequencer listed for this sample is NextSeq 500. Clones were called with MiXCR by TCRdb after fastp trimmed the public reads at Q25, and only in-frame beta chains were retained. For every CDR3 protein sequence, its rows merge into one entry that carries the most common genes and DNA. The sample table holds around 30,000 distinct CDR3 sequences, of which approximately 6% were seen once. The ten largest make up approximately 6.9% of the sample. Sequencing was carried out using whole blood. The receptors were gathered from an adult who was a healthcare worker with PCR-confirmed SARS-CoV-2 infection or an uninfected control (not recorded which).

This clonotype was seen repeatedly, ten times or more. V gene TRBV12-3 or TRBV12-4 combines with J gene TRBJ2-2; D is uncertain. CDR3 length: 15 residues. V lost 1 base and J 6 bases, leaving 12 bases between the germline ends. The DNA of the CDR3 is TGTGCCAGCAGTTTAGGGACCCTAAGCGCCGGGGAGCTGTTTTTT. This translates into CASSLGTLSAGELFF.

This clonotype was detected a few times. The chain recombines TRBV12-3 or TRBV12-4 with TRBJ2-7, with TRBD1 identical over 8 bases. V gave up 5 bases and J gave up 6 bases; unmatched junction bases: 6. The CDR3 is 13 residues long. This chain's CDR3 is CASSPSTGAEQYF. The CDR3 bases are TGTGCCAGCAGTCCATCGACAGGGGCCGAGCAGTACTTC.

This clonotype was detected many times. The chain uses TRBV12-3 or TRBV12-4 and TRBJ2-5; D gene uncertain. The germline V and J ends were trimmed by 4 bases and 3 bases, with 3 bases remaining between them. The length of the CDR3 is 11 residues. This chain's CDR3 is CASSYKETQYF. The CDR3 DNA is TGTGCCAGCAGTTACAAAGAGACCCAGTACTTC.

This clonotype was counted a few times. The CDR3 DNA reads as TGTGCCAGCAGCTTAGATCTAACTCGGGGATCCTACAATGAGCAGTTCTTC. Its translation: CASSLDLTRGSYNEQFF. V usage is TRBV11-2 and J usage is TRBJ2-1; weak D call: TRBD2 (5 bases). Germline values: CDR1 SGHAT, CDR2 FQNNGV. The CDR3 has 17 residues. Trimming took off 0 bases at V and 1 base at J, with 13 bases between the two ends.

The J gene is TRBJ2-3, the V gene TRBV6-2 or TRBV6-3; TRBD2 agrees at 8 bases. In germline, CDR1 is MNHEY, CDR2 SVGEGT. V was pared by 6 bases and J by 2 bases, with 4 bases of the junction left unmatched. The CDR3 is made up of 14 amino acids. The CDR3 here is CASRAGAFTDTQYF. The CDR3 DNA reads as TGTGCCAGCAGAGCGGGGGCGTTCACAGATACGCAGTATTTT.

This clonotype was counted at least ten times. The chain carries TRBV4-3 and TRBJ2-1, with 7 bases fitting TRBD2. Germline loops: CDR1 LGHNA, CDR2 YSLEER. CDR3 length: 16 residues. With V trimmed by 0 bases and J by 3 bases, 5 bases remained unmatched. The CDR3 protein is CASSQELGGIYNEQFF. The CDR3 DNA reads TGCGCCAGCAGCCAAGAATTGGGGGGGATCTACAATGAGCAGTTCTTC.

This clonotype was seen ten or more times. V usage is TRBV20-1 and J usage is TRBJ2-7; 12 bases match TRBD2. V shed 5 bases, J shed 4 bases, and the junction held 24 bases outside the gene matches. This CDR3 comprises 20 residues. Germline values: CDR1 DFQATT, CDR2 SNEGSKA (reference sequence). CDR3 in amino acids: CSAPPIRSTGLTSGGYEQYF. Here the CDR3 DNA reads TGCAGTGCTCCTCCTATCCGATCCACGGGCTTGACTAGCGGGGGATACGAGCAGTACTTC.

This clonotype rates as medium-sized. V and J are TRBV28 and TRBJ2-1; D is undetermined. Germline V gene lookup returns CDR1 MDHEN and CDR2 SYDVKM. CDR3 length: 18 amino acids. Between the trimmed V and J ends, which lost 3 bases and 2 bases, there was a span of 20 bases. CDR3 amino acids: CASSFPRTEELTYNEQFF. DNA of the CDR3: TGTGCCAGCAGTTTCCCAAGAACAGAGGAACTGACCTACAATGAGCAGTTCTTC.

This clonotype was observed many times. The chain recombines TRBV7-2 with TRBJ2-5; D unresolved. Germline lookup yields CDR1 SGHTA and CDR2 FQGNSA. The length of the CDR3 is 13 residues. With 6 bases removed from V and 5 bases from J, the gap between germline ends came to 13 bases. The chain's CDR3 is CASRGTAWETQYF. In DNA, the CDR3 is TGTGCCAGCAGAGGTACCGCTTGGGAGACCCAGTACTTC. Complete variable domain (other parts from reference TRBV7-2 and TRBJ2-5): GAGVSQSPSNKVTEKGKDVELRCDPISGHTALYWYRQSLGQGLEFLIYFQGNSAPDKSGLPSDRFSAERTGGSVSTLTIQRTQQEDSAVYLCASRGTAWETQYFGPGTRLLVL.

This clonotype was detected ten times or more. The chain is built from TRBV7-2 and TRBJ2-7, with TRBD1 matching 9 bases. The CDR3 consists of 16 residues. Trimming cost V 0 bases and J 4 bases; bases outside gene matches: 7. Looked up from germline, CDR1 is SGHTA and CDR2 is FQGNSA. The DNA for the CDR3 is TGTGCCAGCAGCTTAGCCGGGACAGGGAATCCGTACGAGCAGTACTTC. Encoded protein: CASSLAGTGNPYEQYF.

At least ten counts were recorded for this clonotype. The chain is built from TRBV28 and TRBJ1-1; the D is unclear. The ends were cut back, 2 bases at V and 4 bases at J, with 8 bases in the middle. The germline CDR1 and CDR2 sequences are MDHEN and SYDVKM. The CDR3 is made up of 13 amino acids. Here the CDR3 DNA reads TGTGCCAGCAGTTTACACAGCCCCACTGAAGCTTTCTTT. Amino acids: CASSLHSPTEAFF.

This clonotype was seen at least ten times. The J gene is TRBJ2-3, the V gene TRBV5-1; D uncertain. The germline V gene encodes CDR1 SGHRS and CDR2 YFSETQ. The germline V and J ends were trimmed by 6 bases and 6 bases, with 8 bases remaining between them. The CDR3 sequence is 11 residues long. The CDR3 DNA reads TGCGCCAGCAAAGGAGCCGATACGCAGTATTTT. Its protein is CASKGADTQYF.

This clonotype appeared a few times. The rearrangement links TRBV3-1 to TRBJ2-7, with a tentative D call TRBD1 (6 bases). The V and J ends lost 1 base and 3 bases respectively, with 13 bases between them. The germline CDR1 and CDR2 sequences are LGHDT and YNNKEL (reference sequence). This CDR3 has 15 amino acids. The CDR3 nucleotides read TGTGCCAGCAGCCAAGGGGCGACAGGATACTACGAGCAGTACTTC. Its translation is CASSQGATGYYEQYF.